The T cell receptor (beta chain) described here comes from a study of response to subunit inactivated influenza vaccine (dated by TCRdb to 2016 to 2019). Study-wide context: To follow how T cells responded to a trivalent subunit inactivated influenza vaccine, the researchers relied on deep quantitative profiling of the T cell receptor repertoire.

Study-wide findings and limitations: The authors proposed that each seasonal influenza vaccination may bring in only a limited number of new T cells.

From the cysteine up to the phenylalanine, the CDR3 has a length of 15 residues. CDR3 DNA only is kept here, 45 bases in frame from base 1. Between the V and J ends, shortened by 0 bases and 7 bases respectively, the junction contains 15 bases. For CDR1 and CDR2, the germline V gene lists MGHRA and YSYEKL. The library came from RT-PCR. Sequenced using an Illumina HiSeq 2500. Through fastp at Q25 and MiXCR, TCRdb rebuilt clones from the public reads, retaining in-frame beta chains. Every entry covers one CDR3 protein and lists the most common genes and DNA from its rows. This sample holds 200,000 to 250,000 distinct CDR3 sequences; about 12% were observed only once. The ten largest clones take up 7.8% of the sample. In this sample, this clonotype turned up a few times. What antigen it recognizes has not been identified. No much larger clone is present one base from it, and per-base qualities are unavailable.

This receptor was taken from a man aged 50-60 years who received an inactivated influenza vaccine. Donor details come from another sample of the same person, matched by shared clones. The rearranged segments are TRBV4-1 and TRBJ2-5, and the D gene may be TRBD1, 7 bases matching. Sequenced here: non-naive T cells sorted from PBMCs, sampled 14 to 15 days before vaccination. The sample's cell subset or site label is to be understood as: memory T cell fraction. The nucleotide sequence reads TGCGCCAGCAGCCAAGACGTACAGGGGCGGGGGACCCAGTACTTC. Its translation is CASSQDVQGRGTQYF.